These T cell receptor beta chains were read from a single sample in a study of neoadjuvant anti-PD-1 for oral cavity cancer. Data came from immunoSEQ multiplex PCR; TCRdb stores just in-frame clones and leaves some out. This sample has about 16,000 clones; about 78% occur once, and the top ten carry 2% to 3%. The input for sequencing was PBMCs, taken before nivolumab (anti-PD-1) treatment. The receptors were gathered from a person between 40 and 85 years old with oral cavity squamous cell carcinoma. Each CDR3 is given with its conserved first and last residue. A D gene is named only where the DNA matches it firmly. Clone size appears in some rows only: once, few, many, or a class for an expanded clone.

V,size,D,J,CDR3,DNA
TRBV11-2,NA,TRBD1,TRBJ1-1,CASSLGDSTLKAFF,TGTGCCAGCAGCTTAGGGGACAGTACACTGAAAGCTTTCTTT
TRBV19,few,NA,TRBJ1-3,CASHDNSGNTIYF,TGTGCCAGCCACGACAACTCTGGAAACACCATATATTTT
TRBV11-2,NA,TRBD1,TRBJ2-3,CASSSLFGDRESDTQYF,TGTGCCAGCAGCTCTCTGTTCGGGGACAGGGAGTCGGATACGCAGTATTTT
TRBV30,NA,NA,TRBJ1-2,CAWSVLANYGYTF,TGTGCCTGGAGTGTACTCGCAAACTATGGCTACACCTTC
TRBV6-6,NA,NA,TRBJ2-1,CASTRGNLGLSMGQFF,TGTGCCAGCACTCGAGGGAATCTGGGCCTCTCGATGGGGCAGTTCTTC
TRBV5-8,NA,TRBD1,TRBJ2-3,CASSWGQPPSTDTQYF,TGTGCCAGCAGCTGGGGACAGCCACCTAGCACAGATACGCAGTATTTT
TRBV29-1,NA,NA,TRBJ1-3,CSVGGGPRGNTIYF,TGCAGCGTTGGAGGGGGGCCTCGGGGAAACACCATATATTTT
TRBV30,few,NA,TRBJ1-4,CAWSEGTDEKLFF,TGTGCCTGGAGTGAAGGGACGGACGAAAAACTGTTTTTT
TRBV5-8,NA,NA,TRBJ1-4,CASRKDGSTNEKLFF,TGTGCCAGCAGAAAGGACGGTTCAACTAATGAAAAACTGTTTTTT
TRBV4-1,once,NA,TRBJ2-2,CASSQNRVAGELFF,TGCGCCAGCAGCCAAAATAGGGTCGCCGGGGAGCTGTTTTTT
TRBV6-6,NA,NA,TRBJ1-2,CASSPGVNYGYTF,TGTGCCAGCAGTCCAGGAGTTAACTATGGCTACACCTTC
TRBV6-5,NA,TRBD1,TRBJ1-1,CASSYSGTGIAEAFF,TGTGCCAGCAGTTACTCAGGGACAGGGATAGCTGAAGCTTTCTTT
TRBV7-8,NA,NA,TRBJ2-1,CASTRRRDYEQFF,TGTGCCAGCACCCGGCGCAGGGACTATGAGCAGTTCTTC
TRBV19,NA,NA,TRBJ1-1,CASSIHRDTEAFF,TGTGCCAGTAGTATCCACCGGGACACTGAAGCTTTCTTT
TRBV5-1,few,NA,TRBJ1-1,CATSHVGTEAFF,TGCGCCACCAGTCATGTGGGCACTGAAGCTTTCTTT
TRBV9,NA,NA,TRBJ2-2,CASSVVTGGTGELFF,TGTGCCAGCAGCGTAGTGACGGGCGGAACCGGGGAGCTGTTTTTT
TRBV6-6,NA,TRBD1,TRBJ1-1,CASRGGQGRAFF,TGTGCCAGCAGGGGGGGACAGGGTAGGGCTTTCTTT
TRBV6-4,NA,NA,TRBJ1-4,CASSGPRASNEKLFF,TGTGCCAGCAGTGGCCCCAGGGCCTCTAATGAAAAACTGTTTTTT
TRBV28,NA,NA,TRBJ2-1,CASSLISGNNEQFF,TGTGCCAGCAGTTTAATATCGGGGAACAATGAGCAGTTCTTC
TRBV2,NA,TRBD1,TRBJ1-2,CASSVTGGRGGYTF,TGTGCCAGCAGTGTCACAGGGGGCAGGGGTGGCTACACCTTC
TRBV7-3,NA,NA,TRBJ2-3,CASSLRDTQYF,TGTGCCAGCAGCCTACGGGATACGCAGTATTTT
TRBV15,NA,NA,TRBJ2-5,CATSRGEEVETQYF,TGTGCCACCAGCCGAGGGGAGGAGGTAGAGACCCAGTACTTC
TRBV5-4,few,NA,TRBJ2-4,CASSPSGMGKNIQYF,TGTGCCAGCAGCCCGTCGGGTATGGGCAAAAACATTCAGTACTTC
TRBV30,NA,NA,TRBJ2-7,CAWSVGSSYEQYF,TGTGCCTGGAGTGTAGGGAGCTCCTACGAGCAGTACTTC
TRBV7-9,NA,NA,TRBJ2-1,CASSRQWRAASEQFF,TGTGCCAGCAGCCGTCAATGGCGGGCGGCTAGTGAGCAGTTCTTC
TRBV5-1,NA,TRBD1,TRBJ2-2,CASSFGQQGAGELFF,TGCGCCAGCAGCTTTGGCCAACAGGGGGCCGGGGAGCTGTTTTTT
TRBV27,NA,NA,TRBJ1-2,CASSLRGTASYGYTF,TGTGCCAGCAGTTTACGTGGGACGGCTAGCTATGGCTACACCTTC
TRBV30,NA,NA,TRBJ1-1,CAWSKSFQANTEAFF,TGTGCCTGGAGCAAAAGTTTCCAAGCGAACACTGAAGCTTTCTTT
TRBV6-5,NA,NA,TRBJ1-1,CASSGQGEAFF,TGTGCCAGCAGTGGTCAGGGGGAAGCTTTCTTT
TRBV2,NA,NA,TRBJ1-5,CASSVSGSRNQPQHF,TGTGCCAGCAGTGTGTCGGGTTCTAGAAATCAGCCCCAGCATTTT
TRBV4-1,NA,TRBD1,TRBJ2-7,CASSPQGRYEQYF,TGCGCCAGCAGCCCACAGGGGAGATACGAGCAGTACTTC
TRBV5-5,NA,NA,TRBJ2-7,CASSLQGSYEQYF,TGTGCCAGCAGCTTACAGGGATCCTACGAGCAGTACTTC
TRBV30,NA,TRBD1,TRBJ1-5,CAWRGPGGDQPQHF,TGTGCCTGGAGGGGCCCAGGGGGCGATCAGCCCCAGCATTTT
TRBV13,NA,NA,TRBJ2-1,CASSLVRKGNEQFF,TGTGCCAGCAGCTTGGTCAGGAAGGGAAATGAGCAGTTCTTC
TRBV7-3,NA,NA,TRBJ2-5,CASSLRQQETQYF,TGTGCCAGCTCCCTTCGACAGCAAGAGACCCAGTACTTC
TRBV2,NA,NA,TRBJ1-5,CASSAVYWQINQPQHF,TGTGCCAGCAGTGCAGTTTATTGGCAGATTAATCAGCCCCAGCATTTT
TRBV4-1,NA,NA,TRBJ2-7,CASSPEGRGPYSYEQYF,TGCGCCAGCAGCCCGGAGGGGCGCGGGCCTTACTCCTACGAGCAGTACTTC
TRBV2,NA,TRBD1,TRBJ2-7,CASNRDREPEQYF,TGTGCCAGCAACCGGGACAGGGAACCCGAGCAGTACTTC
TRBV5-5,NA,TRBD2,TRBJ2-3,CASSWGRGTDTQYF,TGTGCCAGCAGCTGGGGGAGGGGAACAGATACGCAGTATTTT
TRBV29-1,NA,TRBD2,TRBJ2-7,CSVGPYGAGADEQYF,TGCAGCGTTGGACCGTATGGGGCGGGAGCTGACGAGCAGTACTTC
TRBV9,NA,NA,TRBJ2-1,CASSPLSGLDNEQFF,TGTGCCAGCAGCCCCCTAAGCGGGCTCGACAATGAGCAGTTCTTC
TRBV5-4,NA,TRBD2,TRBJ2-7,CASSFIGRTNEQYF,TGTGCCAGCAGCTTTATCGGGAGGACGAACGAGCAGTACTTC
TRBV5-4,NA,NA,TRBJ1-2,CASSLPGDYGYTF,TGTGCCAGCAGCTTGCCAGGTGACTATGGCTACACCTTC
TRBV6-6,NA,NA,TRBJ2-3,CASTQGGTADTQYF,TGTGCCAGCACCCAGGGGGGGACCGCAGATACGCAGTATTTT
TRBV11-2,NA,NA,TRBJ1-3,CASSLRSPPGNTIYF,TGTGCCAGCAGCCTCCGGTCACCCCCGGGAAACACCATATATTTT
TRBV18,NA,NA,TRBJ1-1,CASSEWTAQDTEAFF,TGTGCCAGCTCAGAATGGACGGCACAGGACACTGAAGCTTTCTTT
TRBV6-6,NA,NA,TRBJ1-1,CATRNTEAFF,TGTGCCACCCGGAACACTGAAGCTTTCTTT
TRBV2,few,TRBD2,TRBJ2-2,CASTKHPSGVNTGELFF,TGTGCCAGCACCAAACACCCTAGCGGGGTGAACACCGGGGAGCTGTTTTTT